These 25 T cell receptor beta chains were sequenced from one sample in a study of control samples from healthy donors and cancer patients (dated by TCRdb to the early 2020s). Library preparation used the immunoSEQ multiplex PCR assay. TCRdb obtained this table from immuneACCESS and retained in-frame rearrangements with V and J assigned. These tables miss some clones; where compared with another copy, unresolved V genes account for less than half of the shortfall, and the remainder is unexplained. Present in this sample are some 97,000 clones, over 75% of which were seen just once. Roughly 18% of the sample belongs to the ten largest clones. Sequencing was carried out using blood. Receptor source: a woman aged 45-65 years in good health.

V is TRBV7-3 and J is TRBJ2-3; 9 bases map to TRBD2. Germline-derived CDR1 and CDR2 are SGHTA and FQGTGA. J was trimmed by 2 bases and V by 7 bases; bases with no gene match: 4. CDR3 length: 14 amino acids. CDR3 nucleotides: TGTGCCAGCACCGCGGGGGGGAACACAGATACGCAGTATTTT. Translated, it gives CASTAGGNTDTQYF.

V gene TRBV29-1 combines with J gene TRBJ1-2; D unresolved. Trimming pared 6 bases from V and 2 bases from J, leaving 10 bases between. The CDR3 sequence is 12 residues long. Germline V gives CDR1 SQVTM, CDR2 ANQGSEA. The CDR3 loop is CSVENENYGYTF. CDR3 DNA sequence: TGCAGCGTCGAAAACGAGAACTATGGCTACACCTTC.

V gene TRBV24-1 combines with J gene TRBJ2-7; a weak D match, TRBD2 (6 bases). CDR3 length equals 19 residues. The germline V gene has CDR1 KGHDR and CDR2 SFDVKD. The germline V and J ends were trimmed by 3 bases and 1 base, with 24 bases remaining between them. The CDR3 region has the DNA TGTGCCACCAGTGATCTACGCCATGAGGGGAGGACCCAGTCCTACGAGCAGTACGTC. Its protein is CATSDLRHEGRTQSYEQYV.

The CDR3 protein is CASSPNDRTGVFEQYF. The CDR3 nucleotides read TGTGCCAGCAGTCCGAACGACCGGACAGGGGTCTTCGAGCAGTACTTC. This chain connects TRBV7-7 to TRBJ2-7, with TRBD1 matching over 9 bases. With 6 bases clipped from V and 6 bases from J, the junction kept 15 bases outside the gene matches. The CDR3 contains 16 residues. CDR1 and CDR2 (germline): SSHAT, FNYEAQ (reference sequence).

The chain has TRBV7-3 and TRBJ2-1, with D possibly matching TRBD2 (5 bases). Per germline, CDR1 SGHTA and CDR2 FQGTGA. The V end was cut by 2 bases, the J end by 6 bases, with 8 bases between. There are 13 residues in the CDR3. CDR3 residues: CASSLSGVNEQFF. The CDR3 DNA is TGTGCCAGCAGCTTATCCGGGGTCAATGAGCAGTTCTTC.

On this clone: Other DNA variants within this sample encode the same CDR3. The chain links TRBV2 to TRBJ2-7, with TRBD2 matching over 16 bases. After removal of 1 base from V and 7 bases from J, the junction contained 16 bases not matched to a gene. CDR3 length equals 20 residues. The germline gives CDR1 SNHLY, CDR2 FYNNEI. Written as DNA, the CDR3 is TGTGCCAGCAGTGAAGGGGGTTTCCCCGGGACTAGCGGGGGGGCGGGTGAGCAGTACTTC. It translates to CASSEGGFPGTSGGAGEQYF.

This chain joins TRBV7-9 and TRBJ2-3; 8 bases align to TRBD1. CDR1 and CDR2 from the germline V gene are SEHNR and FQNEAQ (reference sequence). V shed 5 bases and J 4 bases; nucleotides not matched to a gene: 14. The CDR3 consists of 17 residues. CDR3: CASSALAGGHVADTQYF. Here the CDR3 DNA reads TGTGCCAGCAGCGCCTTAGCAGGGGGCCACGTCGCAGATACGCAGTATTTT.

The CDR3 sequence is CASSQAGLAGVRWTKNIQYF. The CDR3 region has the DNA TGTGCCAGCAGCCAAGCGGGACTAGCGGGGGTCCGGTGGACCAAAAACATTCAGTACTTC. The rearrangement uses TRBV3-1 (or the pseudogene TRBV3-2) and TRBJ2-4; 14 bases agree with TRBD2. The CDR3 runs to 20 residues. V lost 1 base, J lost 2 bases, and 10 bases stayed unmatched. Germline V CDR1 and CDR2: LGHDT, YNNKEL (reference sequence).

This clone was counted a single time. DNA for the CDR3: TGTGCCAGCAGCTTTCCGACCTGGCTAGCGCCTTACACAGATACGCAGTATTTT. Protein product: CASSFPTWLAPYTDTQYF. This chain links TRBV7-8 with TRBJ2-3; maybe TRBD2 (6 bases). Germline V CDR1 and CDR2: SGHVS, FQNEAQ. The CDR3 totals 18 residues. Between the trimmed V and J ends, which lost 3 bases and 2 bases, there was a span of 21 bases. The full variable domain, rest sourced from reference TRBV7-8 and TRBJ2-3, is GAGVSQSPRYKVAKRGQDVALRCDPISGHVSLFWYQQALGQGPEFLTYFQNEAQLDKSGLPSDRFFAERPEGSVSTLKIQRTQQEDSAVYLCASSFPTWLAPYTDTQYFGPGTRLTVL.

The chain combines TRBV4-1 with TRBJ1-4, with D tentatively TRBD1 (6 bases). V dropped 4 bases and J dropped 8 bases, with 14 bases sitting between them. From germline, CDR1 is MGHRA and CDR2 YSYEKL. There are 14 residues in the CDR3. The CDR3 region has the DNA TGCGCCAGCAGCCTGACAGGAAGTAAAGAAAAACTGTTTTTT. This encodes CASSLTGSKEKLFF.

The chain carries TRBV5-8 and TRBJ1-2; tentative D call: TRBD1 (5 bases). The CDR3 loop spans 14 amino acids. CDR1 is SGHTS, CDR2 YDEGEE, per germline. Trimming left V 4 bases short and J 4 bases short, with 14 bases between. The CDR3: CASSLRGRGYGYTF. The CDR3 nucleotides are TGTGCCAGCAGCCTTCGGGGACGGGGCTATGGCTACACCTTC.

The chain employs TRBV9 and TRBJ2-3; 11 positions match TRBD2. Germline V gene lookup returns CDR1 SGDLS and CDR2 YYNGEE. This CDR3 is built from 15 residues. With V trimmed by 4 bases and J by 2 bases, 3 bases remained unmatched. The CDR3 DNA is TGTGCCAGCAGCTCTAGCGGGAGGTTCACAGATACGCAGTATTTT. Protein product: CASSSSGRFTDTQYF.

In DNA, the CDR3 is TGTGCCTGGAGCGAGGGGGTGACCTCTGGAAACACCATATATTTT. Protein product: CAWSEGVTSGNTIYF. The chain couples TRBV30 to TRBJ1-3; perhaps TRBD1 as D (6 bases). V was clipped by 3 bases and J by 0 bases, with 12 bases between them. Germline assignment: CDR1 GTSNPN and CDR2 SVGIG (reference sequence). The CDR3 has 15 residues.

This clone was picked up one time. The rearrangement uses TRBV23-1 and TRBJ1-1; tentatively, D is TRBD1 (6 bases). TRBV23-1 is marked as an open reading frame, function uncertain. The V end lost 0 bases, the J end lost 0 bases, and 11 bases lay between the germline ends. The CDR3 contains 16 residues. Here the CDR3 DNA reads TGCGCCAGCAGTCAATCAATCGGACAGCTGAACACTGAAGCTTTCTTT. Protein: CASSQSIGQLNTEAFF.

This chain connects TRBV7-9 to TRBJ2-7; 11 bases agree with TRBD2. The J segment lost 6 bases and the V segment lost 5 bases, leaving 9 bases of the junction unmatched. The CDR3 covers 15 residues. In germline, CDR1 is SEHNR, CDR2 FQNEAQ (reference sequence). The CDR3 DNA reads as TGTGCCAGCAGCGTACTAGCGGGAGAACTCCCCGAGCAGTACGTC. Translating it yields CASSVLAGELPEQYV.

CDR3 DNA: TGCGCCAGCAGCCCAAAACAGGGGGCGTCTGGAAACACCATATATTTT. This translates into CASSPKQGASGNTIYF. The V gene is TRBV5-1, the J gene TRBJ1-3; 9 nucleotides align to TRBD1. Germline CDR1 reads SGHRS; CDR2 reads YFSETQ. The CDR3 sequence is 16 residues long. The J segment lost 1 base and the V segment lost 4 bases, leaving 6 bases of the junction unmatched.

This chain uses TRBV4-1 with TRBJ1-2; D uncertain. V lost 0 bases, J lost 6 bases, and 23 bases lay in between. Germline assignment: CDR1 MGHRA and CDR2 YSYEKL. The CDR3 consists of 18 residues. CDR3 in amino acids: CASSQETPGMSHLNGYTF. The CDR3 DNA sequence: TGCGCCAGCAGCCAAGAAACGCCGGGGATGTCTCATCTAAATGGCTACACCTTC.

This chain uses TRBV27 with TRBJ2-6; TRBD1 matches 9 bases. The CDR3 runs to 16 residues. With V trimmed by 7 bases and J by 2 bases, 6 bases remained unmatched. CDR1 and CDR2 (germline): MNHEY, SMNVEV (reference sequence). CDR3 DNA sequence: TGTGCCAGCAAAGGGACAGGGTCCACTGGGGCCAACGTCCTGACTTTC. It encodes CASKGTGSTGANVLTF.

This chain links TRBV29-1 with TRBJ1-2; D might be TRBD1 (5 bases). CDR3 size: 15 residues. Looked up from germline, CDR1 is SQVTM and CDR2 is ANQGSEA. V dropped 6 bases and J dropped 6 bases, with 23 bases sitting between them. The CDR3 loop reads CSVLESSGGVNGYTF. Written as DNA, the CDR3 is TGCAGCGTATTAGAATCCTCCGGGGGGGTCAATGGCTACACCTTC.

The J gene is TRBJ2-2, the V gene TRBV6-5; no clear D. V lost 2 bases and J 6 bases, leaving 4 bases between the germline ends. This CDR3 is built from 12 residues. CDR1 is MNHEY, CDR2 SVGAGI, per germline. In DNA, the CDR3 is TGTGCCAGCAGTTACGTGGCCGGGGAGCTGTTTTTT. This sequence encodes CASSYVAGELFF.

This chain links TRBV4-3 with TRBJ2-1; D unresolved. Trimming left V 3 bases short and J 0 bases short, with 9 bases between. The CDR3 is 15 amino acids. Germline V gene data show CDR1 as LGHNA and CDR2 as YSLEER. The CDR3 DNA reads TGCGCCAGCAGCCACGAGTGGAGCTCCTACAATGAGCAGTTCTTC. Protein: CASSHEWSSYNEQFF.

This clone was counted a single time. The rearrangement joins TRBV6-2 or TRBV6-3 to TRBJ2-7; D assignment may be TRBD1 or TRBD2 (6 bases each). The V gene's germline CDR1 is MNHEY and CDR2 SVGEGT. This CDR3 is built from 15 residues. V was trimmed by 5 bases and J by 3 bases, leaving 17 bases between them. Here the CDR3 reads CASSRRGLTSYEQYV. CDR3 coding DNA: TGTGCCAGCAGTCGACGGGGGCTTACGAGCTACGAGCAGTACGTC.

The V and J genes are TRBV27 and TRBJ1-1; D is undetermined. This CDR3 region has 12 residues. Germline values: CDR1 MNHEY, CDR2 SMNVEV (reference sequence). V shed 7 bases and J shed 7 bases, with 13 bases lying between them. The CDR3 loop is CASKTEINEAFF. CDR3 DNA: TGTGCCAGCAAAACAGAAATAAATGAAGCTTTCTTT.

The chain links TRBV7-2 to TRBJ2-5, with a possible D match to TRBD1 (6 bases). In germline, CDR1 is SGHTA, CDR2 FQGNSA. V lost 0 bases and J lost 5, with 13 bases in between. This CDR3 has 15 residues. The CDR3 coding sequence is TGTGCCAGCAGCTTAGCCCAGGGGTTAGGGGAGACCCAGTACTTC. Protein product: CASSLAQGLGETQYF.

Only a few counts were recorded for this clone. The chain recombines TRBV4-1 with TRBJ2-5; 7 nucleotides agree with TRBD1. The CDR3 has 15 residues. From germline, CDR1 is MGHRA and CDR2 YSYEKL. With V trimmed by 5 bases and J by 5 bases, 11 bases remained unmatched. As DNA, the CDR3 is TGCGCCAGCAGCAACAGGGCGGACAGGACTGAGACCCAGTACTTC. Its protein is CASSNRADRTETQYF.